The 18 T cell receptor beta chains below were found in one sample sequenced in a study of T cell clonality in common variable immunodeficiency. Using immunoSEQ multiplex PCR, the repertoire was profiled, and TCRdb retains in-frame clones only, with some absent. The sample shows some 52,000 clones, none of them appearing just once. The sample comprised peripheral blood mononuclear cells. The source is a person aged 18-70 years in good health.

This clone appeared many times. The chain's CDR3 is CASSQVAGGPTDTQYF. The sequenced part of the CDR3 DNA is TGTGCCAGCAGCCAAGTAGCGGGAGGGCCAACAGATACG. The gene calls are TRBV4-2 and TRBJ2-3; 11 positions match TRBD2. The missing CDR3 end, 3 residues past where the read stops, is filled in from the germline J gene. CDR3 size: 16 residues. The ends lost 1 base at V and 3 bases at J; junction bases unmatched: 3. Germline V CDR1 and CDR2: LGHNA, YNFKEQ.

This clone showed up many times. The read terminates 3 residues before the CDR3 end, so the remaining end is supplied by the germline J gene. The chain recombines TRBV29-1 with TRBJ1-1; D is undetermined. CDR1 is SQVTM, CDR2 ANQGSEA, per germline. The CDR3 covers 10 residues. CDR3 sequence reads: CSVQTLEAFF. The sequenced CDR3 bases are TGCAGCGTACAGACCTTGGAA.

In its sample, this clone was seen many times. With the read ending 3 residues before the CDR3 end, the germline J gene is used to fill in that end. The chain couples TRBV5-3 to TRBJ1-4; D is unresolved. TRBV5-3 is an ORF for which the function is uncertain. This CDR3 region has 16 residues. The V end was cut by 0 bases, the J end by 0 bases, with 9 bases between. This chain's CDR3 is CARSLAGTTTNEKLFF. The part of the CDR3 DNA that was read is TGTGCCAGAAGCTTGGCAGGAACGACAACTAATGAAAAA.

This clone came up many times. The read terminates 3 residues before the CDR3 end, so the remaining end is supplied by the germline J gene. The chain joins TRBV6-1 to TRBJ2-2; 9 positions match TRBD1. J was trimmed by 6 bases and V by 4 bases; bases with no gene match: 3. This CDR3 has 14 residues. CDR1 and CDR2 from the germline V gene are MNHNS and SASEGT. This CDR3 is CASSARTGAGELFF. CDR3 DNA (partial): TGTGCCAGCAGTGCCCGGACAGGGGCCGGGGAG.

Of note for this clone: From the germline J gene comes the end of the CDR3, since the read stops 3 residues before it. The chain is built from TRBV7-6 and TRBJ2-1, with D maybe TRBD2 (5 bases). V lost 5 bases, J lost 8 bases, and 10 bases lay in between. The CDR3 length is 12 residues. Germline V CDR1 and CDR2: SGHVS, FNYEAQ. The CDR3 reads CASSPGRDEQFF. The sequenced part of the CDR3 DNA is TGTGCCAGCAGCCCCGGGCGGGATGAG.

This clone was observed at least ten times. The CDR3 bases that were read are TGTGCCAGCAAGCCGGGACTAGCACAGCTTGAG. Encoded protein: CASKPGLAQLE. The complete CDR3 reads CASKPGLAQLEQFF. The chain joins TRBV11-2 to TRBJ2-1, with 9 bases fitting TRBD2. The CDR3 end falls 3 residues outside the read, so it is completed with the germline J gene. V shed 7 bases and J 9 bases; nucleotides not matched to a gene: 10. CDR1 is SGHAT and CDR2 is FQNNGV in the germline V gene. The CDR3 covers 14 residues.

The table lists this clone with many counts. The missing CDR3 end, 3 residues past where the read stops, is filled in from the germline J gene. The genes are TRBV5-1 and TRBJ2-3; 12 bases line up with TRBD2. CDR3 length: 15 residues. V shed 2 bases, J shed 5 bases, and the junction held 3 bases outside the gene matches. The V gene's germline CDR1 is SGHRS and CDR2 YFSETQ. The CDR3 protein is CASSFQTSGRDTQYF. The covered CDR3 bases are TGCGCCAGCAGCTTCCAGACTAGCGGGAGAGATACG. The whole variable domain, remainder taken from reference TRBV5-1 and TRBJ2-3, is KAGVTQTPRYLIKTRGQQVTLSCSPISGHRSVSWYQQTPGQGLQFLFEYFSETQRNKGNFPGRFSGRQFSNSRSEMNVSTLELGDSALYLCASSFQTSGRDTQYFGPGTRLTVL.

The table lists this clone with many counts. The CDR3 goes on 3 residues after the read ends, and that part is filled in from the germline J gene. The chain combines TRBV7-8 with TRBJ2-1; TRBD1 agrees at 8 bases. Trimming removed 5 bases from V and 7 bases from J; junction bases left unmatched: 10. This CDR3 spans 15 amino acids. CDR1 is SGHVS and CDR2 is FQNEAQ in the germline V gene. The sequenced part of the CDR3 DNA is TGTGCCAGCAGCCCGCACCGGACAGGGTGGAATGAG. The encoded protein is CASSPHRTGWNE. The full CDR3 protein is CASSPHRTGWNEQFF. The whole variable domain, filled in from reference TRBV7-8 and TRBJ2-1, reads GAGVSQSPRYKVAKRGQDVALRCDPISGHVSLFWYQQALGQGPEFLTYFQNEAQLDKSGLPSDRFFAERPEGSVSTLKIQRTQQEDSAVYLCASSPHRTGWNEQFFGPGTRLTVL.

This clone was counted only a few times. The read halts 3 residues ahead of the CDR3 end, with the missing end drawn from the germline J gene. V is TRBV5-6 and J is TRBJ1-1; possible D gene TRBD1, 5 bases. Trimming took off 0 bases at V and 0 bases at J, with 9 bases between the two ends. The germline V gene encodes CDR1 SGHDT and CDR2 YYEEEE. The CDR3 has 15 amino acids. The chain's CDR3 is CASSLGRTLNTEAFF. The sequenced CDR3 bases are TGTGCCAGCAGCTTGGGGCGGACATTGAACACTGAA.

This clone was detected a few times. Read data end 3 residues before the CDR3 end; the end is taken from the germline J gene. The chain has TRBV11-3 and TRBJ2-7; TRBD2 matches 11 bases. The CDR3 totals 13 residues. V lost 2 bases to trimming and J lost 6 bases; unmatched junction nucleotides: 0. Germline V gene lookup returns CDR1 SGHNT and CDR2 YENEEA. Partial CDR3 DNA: TGTGCCAGCAGCTTACTAGCGGGAGGCGAG. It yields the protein CASSLLAGGE. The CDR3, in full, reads CASSLLAGGEQYF.

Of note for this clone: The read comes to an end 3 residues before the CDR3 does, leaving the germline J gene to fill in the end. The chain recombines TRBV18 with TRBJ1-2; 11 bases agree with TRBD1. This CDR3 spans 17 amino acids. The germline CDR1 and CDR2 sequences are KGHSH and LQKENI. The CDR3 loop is CASSRTGQGASTDTYTF. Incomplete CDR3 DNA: TGTGCCAGCTCACGAACTGGACAGGGGGCGAGCACAGATACC.

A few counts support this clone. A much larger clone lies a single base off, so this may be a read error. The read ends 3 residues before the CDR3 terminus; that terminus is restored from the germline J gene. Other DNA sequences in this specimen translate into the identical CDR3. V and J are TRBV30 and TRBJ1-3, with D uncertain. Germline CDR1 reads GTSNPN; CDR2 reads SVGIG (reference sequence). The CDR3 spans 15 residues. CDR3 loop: CAWSPIDLGGNTIYF. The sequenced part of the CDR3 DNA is TGTGCCTGGAGCCCCATCGACTTAGGTGGAAACACA.

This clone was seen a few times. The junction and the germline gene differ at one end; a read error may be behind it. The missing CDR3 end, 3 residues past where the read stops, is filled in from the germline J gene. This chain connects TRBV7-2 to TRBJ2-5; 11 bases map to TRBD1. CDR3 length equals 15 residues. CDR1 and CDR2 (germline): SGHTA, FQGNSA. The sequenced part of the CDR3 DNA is TGTGCCAGCAGCTTGGAGGGACAGGGGGAAGATACC. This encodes CASSLEGQGEDT. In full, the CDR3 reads CASSLEGQGEDTQYF.

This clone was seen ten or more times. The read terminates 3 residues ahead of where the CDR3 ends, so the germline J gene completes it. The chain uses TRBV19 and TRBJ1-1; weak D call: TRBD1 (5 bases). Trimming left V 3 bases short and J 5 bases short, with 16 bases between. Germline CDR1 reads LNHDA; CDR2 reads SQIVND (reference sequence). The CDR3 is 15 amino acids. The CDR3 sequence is CASSIWGRVGTEAFF. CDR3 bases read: TGTGCCAGTAGTATTTGGGGCAGGGTCGGAACTGAA.

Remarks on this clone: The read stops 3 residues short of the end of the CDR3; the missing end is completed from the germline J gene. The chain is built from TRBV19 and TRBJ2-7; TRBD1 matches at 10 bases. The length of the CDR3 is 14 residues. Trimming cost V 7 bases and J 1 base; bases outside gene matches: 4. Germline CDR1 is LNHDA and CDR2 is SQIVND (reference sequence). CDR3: CASTKGQGSYEQYF. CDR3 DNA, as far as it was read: TGTGCCAGTACTAAGGGACAGGGGTCCTACGAG.

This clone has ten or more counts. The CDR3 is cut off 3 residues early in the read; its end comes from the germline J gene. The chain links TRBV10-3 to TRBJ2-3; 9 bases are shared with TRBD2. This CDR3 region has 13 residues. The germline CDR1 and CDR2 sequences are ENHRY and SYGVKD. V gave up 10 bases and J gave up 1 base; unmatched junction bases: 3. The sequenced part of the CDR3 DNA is TGTGCCAGCATAGCGGGGGGCACAGATACG. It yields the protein CASIAGGTDT. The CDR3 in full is CASIAGGTDTQYF.

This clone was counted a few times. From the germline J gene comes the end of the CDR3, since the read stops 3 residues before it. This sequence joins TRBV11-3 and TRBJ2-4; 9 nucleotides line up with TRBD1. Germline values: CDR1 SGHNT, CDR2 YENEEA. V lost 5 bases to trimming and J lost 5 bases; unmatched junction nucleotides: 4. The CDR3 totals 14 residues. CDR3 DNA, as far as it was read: TGTGCCAGCAGCCACAGGGGGCGGGAAAACATT. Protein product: CASSHRGRENI. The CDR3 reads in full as CASSHRGRENIQYF.

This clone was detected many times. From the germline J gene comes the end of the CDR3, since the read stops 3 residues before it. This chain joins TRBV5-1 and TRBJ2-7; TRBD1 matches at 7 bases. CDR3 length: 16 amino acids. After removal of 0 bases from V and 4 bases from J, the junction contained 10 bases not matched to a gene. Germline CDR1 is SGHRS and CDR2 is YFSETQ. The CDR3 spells CASSLAPGQPNYEQYF. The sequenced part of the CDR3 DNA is TGCGCCAGCAGCTTGGCTCCGGGACAGCCTAATTACGAG.